Detailed here is one T cell receptor (beta chain). Antigen: not known. These data originate in a study of cytomegalovirus exposure and HLA in healthy donors. Findings of the study overall: Researchers left out some V segments, among them TRBV6-2 and TRBV6-3, as indistinguishable. Most likely, a cluster of highly shared sequence variants arose as a sequencing artifact.

V lost 2 bases and J lost 7; bases outside the gene matches: 7. The CDR3 runs to 14 residues. Germline lookup yields CDR1 SGDLS and CDR2 YYNGEE. Primers: 60 Vbeta forward and 13 Jbeta reverse. Sequenced by immunoSEQ multiplex PCR; TCRdb stores in-frame clones only, minus some. Here the sample spans 150,000 to 200,000 clones, around 84% being singletons. The chain links TRBV9 to TRBJ2-7, with 9 bases fitting TRBD2. This receptor was obtained from a man younger than 30 in good health and CMV-seronegative. Sequenced sample: PBMCs. The CDR3 sequence: CASSVGTSLGEQYF. The CDR3 DNA reads as TGTGCCAGCAGCGTGGGGACTAGCTTGGGGGAGCAGTACTTC.